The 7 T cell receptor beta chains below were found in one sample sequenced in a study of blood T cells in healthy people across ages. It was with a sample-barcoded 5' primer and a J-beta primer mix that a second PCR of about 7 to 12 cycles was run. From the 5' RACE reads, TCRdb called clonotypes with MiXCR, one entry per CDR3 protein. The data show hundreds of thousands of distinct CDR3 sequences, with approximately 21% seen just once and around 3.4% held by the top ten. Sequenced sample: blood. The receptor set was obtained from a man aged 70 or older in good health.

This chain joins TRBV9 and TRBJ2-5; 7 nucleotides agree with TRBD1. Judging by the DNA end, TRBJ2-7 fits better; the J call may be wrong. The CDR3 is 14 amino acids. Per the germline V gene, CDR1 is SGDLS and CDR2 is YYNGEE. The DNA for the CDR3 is TGTGCCAGCAGCACAGGGGAGTGGTGGTACGAGCAGTACTTC. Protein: CASSTGEWWYEQYF.

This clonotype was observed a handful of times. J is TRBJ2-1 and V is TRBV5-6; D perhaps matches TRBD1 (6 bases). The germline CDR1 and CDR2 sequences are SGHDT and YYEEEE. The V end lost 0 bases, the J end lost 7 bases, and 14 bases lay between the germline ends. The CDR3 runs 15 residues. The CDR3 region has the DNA TGTGCCAGCAGCTTGGTACGGGACAAACAGAATGAGCAGTTCTTC. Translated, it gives CASSLVRDKQNEQFF.

The CDR3 is CAISVMGAQETQYF. CDR3 bases: TGTGCCATCAGTGTTATGGGGGCCCAAGAGACCCAGTACTTC. The chain recombines TRBV10-3 with TRBJ2-5, with a possible D match to TRBD1 (6 bases). The V end was cut by 4 bases, the J end by 1 base, with 10 bases between. CDR3 length: 14 amino acids. The germline gives CDR1 ENHRY, CDR2 SYGVKD.

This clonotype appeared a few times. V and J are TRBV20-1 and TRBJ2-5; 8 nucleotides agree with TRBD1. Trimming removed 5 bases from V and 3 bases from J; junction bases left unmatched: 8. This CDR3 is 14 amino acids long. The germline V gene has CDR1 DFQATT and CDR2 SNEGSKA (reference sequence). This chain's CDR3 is CSAYLDRVKETQYF. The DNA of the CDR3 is TGCAGTGCTTATCTGGACAGGGTTAAAGAGACCCAGTACTTC.

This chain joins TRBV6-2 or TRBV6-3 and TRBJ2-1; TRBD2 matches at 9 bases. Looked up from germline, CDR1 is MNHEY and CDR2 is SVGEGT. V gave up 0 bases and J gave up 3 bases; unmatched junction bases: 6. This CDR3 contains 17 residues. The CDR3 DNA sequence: TGTGCCAGCAGTTACTCTCCCCTAGCGGGACTCTACAATGAGCAGTTCTTC. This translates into CASSYSPLAGLYNEQFF.

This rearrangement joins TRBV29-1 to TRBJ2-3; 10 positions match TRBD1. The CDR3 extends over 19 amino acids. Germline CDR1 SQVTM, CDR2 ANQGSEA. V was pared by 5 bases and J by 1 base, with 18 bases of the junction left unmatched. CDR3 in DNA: TGCAGCGTTAGTGGCATGACAGGGGGCGGAGCGGGACGCACAGATACGCAGTATTTT. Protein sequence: CSVSGMTGGGAGRTDTQYF.

CDR3 sequence reads: CASSLVGTSHSNTGELFF. In DNA, the CDR3 is TGTGCCAGCAGCTTAGTAGGGACTAGCCACTCGAACACCGGGGAGCTGTTTTTT. The genes are TRBV7-6 and TRBJ2-2; 9 bases fit TRBD2. Germline CDR1 is SGHVS and CDR2 is FNYEAQ. Unmatched junction bases numbered 6, after V lost 1 base and J lost 0 bases. The CDR3 loop spans 18 amino acids.